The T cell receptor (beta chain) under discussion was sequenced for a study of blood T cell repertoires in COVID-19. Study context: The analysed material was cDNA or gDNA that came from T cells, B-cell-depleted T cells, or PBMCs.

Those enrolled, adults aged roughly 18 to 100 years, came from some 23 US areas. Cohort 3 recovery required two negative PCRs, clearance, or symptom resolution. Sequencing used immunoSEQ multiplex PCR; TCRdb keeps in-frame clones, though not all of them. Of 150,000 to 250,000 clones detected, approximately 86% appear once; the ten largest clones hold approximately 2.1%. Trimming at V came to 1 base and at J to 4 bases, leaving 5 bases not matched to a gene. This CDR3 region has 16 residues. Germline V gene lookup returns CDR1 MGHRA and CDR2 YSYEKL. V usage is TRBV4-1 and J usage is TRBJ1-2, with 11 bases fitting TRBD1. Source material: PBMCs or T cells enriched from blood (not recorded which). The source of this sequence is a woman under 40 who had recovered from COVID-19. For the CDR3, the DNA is TGCGCCAGCAGCCAAGTTATTGGGACAGGGGGCTATGGCTACACCTTC. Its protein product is CASSQVIGTGGYGYTF.